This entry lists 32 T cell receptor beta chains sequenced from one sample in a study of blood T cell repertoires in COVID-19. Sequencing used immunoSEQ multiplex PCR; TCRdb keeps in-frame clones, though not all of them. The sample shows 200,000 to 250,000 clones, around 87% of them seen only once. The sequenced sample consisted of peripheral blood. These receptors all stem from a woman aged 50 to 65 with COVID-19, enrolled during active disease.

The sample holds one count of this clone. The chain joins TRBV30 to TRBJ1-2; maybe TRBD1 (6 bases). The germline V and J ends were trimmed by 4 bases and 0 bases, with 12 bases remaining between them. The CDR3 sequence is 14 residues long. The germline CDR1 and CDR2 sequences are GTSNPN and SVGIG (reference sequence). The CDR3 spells CAWTLQGANYGYTF. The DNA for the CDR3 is TGTGCCTGGACTTTACAGGGAGCTAACTATGGCTACACCTTC.

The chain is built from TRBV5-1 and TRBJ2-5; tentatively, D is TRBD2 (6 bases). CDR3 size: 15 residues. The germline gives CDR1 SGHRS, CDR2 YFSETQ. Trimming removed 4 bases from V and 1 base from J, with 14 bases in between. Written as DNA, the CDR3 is TGCGCCAGCAGCACGAGTGGGGGGTTCCAAGAGACCCAGTACTTC. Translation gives CASSTSGGFQETQYF.

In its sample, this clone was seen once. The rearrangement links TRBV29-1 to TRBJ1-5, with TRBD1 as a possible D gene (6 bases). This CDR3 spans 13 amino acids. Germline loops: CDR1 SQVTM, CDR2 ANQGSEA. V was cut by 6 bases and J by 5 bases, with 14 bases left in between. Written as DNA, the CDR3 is TGCAGCGTGGGCGACAGGAATCATCAGCCCCAGCATTTT. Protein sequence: CSVGDRNHQPQHF.

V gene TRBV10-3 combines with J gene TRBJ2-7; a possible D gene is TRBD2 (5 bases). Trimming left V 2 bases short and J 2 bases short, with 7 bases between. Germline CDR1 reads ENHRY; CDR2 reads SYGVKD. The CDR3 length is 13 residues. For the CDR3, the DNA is TGTGCCATCAGTGAGGCCGGGGCCTACGAGCAGTACTTC. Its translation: CAISEAGAYEQYF.

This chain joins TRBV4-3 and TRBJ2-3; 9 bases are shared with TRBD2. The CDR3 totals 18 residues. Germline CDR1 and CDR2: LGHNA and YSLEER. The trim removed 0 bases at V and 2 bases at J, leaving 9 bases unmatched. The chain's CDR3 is CASSQEATTSGITDTQYF. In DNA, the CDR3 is TGCGCCAGCAGCCAAGAGGCGACGACTAGCGGAATCACAGATACGCAGTATTTT.

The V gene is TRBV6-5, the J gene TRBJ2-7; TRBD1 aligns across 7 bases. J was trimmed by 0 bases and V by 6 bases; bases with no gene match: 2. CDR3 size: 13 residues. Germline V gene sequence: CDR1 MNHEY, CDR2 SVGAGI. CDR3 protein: CASRGDSSYEQYV. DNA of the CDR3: TGTGCCAGCAGAGGGGACAGCTCCTACGAGCAGTACGTC.

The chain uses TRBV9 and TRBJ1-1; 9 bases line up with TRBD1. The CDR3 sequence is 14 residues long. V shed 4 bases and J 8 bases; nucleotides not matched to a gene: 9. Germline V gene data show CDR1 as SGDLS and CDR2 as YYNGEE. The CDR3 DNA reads TGTGCCAGCAGCCCTCGGGACAGGGATATAGAAGCTTTCTTT. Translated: CASSPRDRDIEAFF.

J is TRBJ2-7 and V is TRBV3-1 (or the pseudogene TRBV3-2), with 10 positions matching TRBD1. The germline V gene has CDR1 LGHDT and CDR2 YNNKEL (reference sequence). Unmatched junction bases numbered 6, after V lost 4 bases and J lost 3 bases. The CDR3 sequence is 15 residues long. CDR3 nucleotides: TGTGCCAGCAGCCTCCTAGGACAGGGGGTCTACGAGCAGTACTTC. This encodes CASSLLGQGVYEQYF.

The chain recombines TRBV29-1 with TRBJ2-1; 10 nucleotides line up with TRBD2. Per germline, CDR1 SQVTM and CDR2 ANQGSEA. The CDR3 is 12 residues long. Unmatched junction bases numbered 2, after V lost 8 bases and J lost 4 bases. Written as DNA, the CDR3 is TGCAGCAAGACTAGCGGGTACAATGAGCAGTTCTTC. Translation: CSKTSGYNEQFF.

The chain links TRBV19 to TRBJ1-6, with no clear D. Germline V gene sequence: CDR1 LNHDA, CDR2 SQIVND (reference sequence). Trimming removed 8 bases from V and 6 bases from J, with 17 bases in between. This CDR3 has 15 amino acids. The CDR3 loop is CASRSAGRINSPLHF. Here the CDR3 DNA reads TGTGCCAGTCGGTCCGCGGGTCGGATTAATTCACCCCTCCACTTT.

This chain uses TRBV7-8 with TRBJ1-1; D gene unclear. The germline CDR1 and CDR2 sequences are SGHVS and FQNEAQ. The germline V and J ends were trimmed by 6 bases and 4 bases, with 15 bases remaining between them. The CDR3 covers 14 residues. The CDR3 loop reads CASRYKGAGTEAFF. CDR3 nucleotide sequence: TGTGCCAGCAGGTATAAGGGCGCGGGCACTGAAGCTTTCTTT.

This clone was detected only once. The DNA for the CDR3 is TGTGCCAGCAGCCTGAGCACAGATACGCAGTATTTT. Translating it yields CASSLSTDTQYF. The chain joins TRBV7-3 to TRBJ2-3; D gene unclear. The CDR3 is 12 amino acids. The V and J ends lost 5 bases and 0 bases respectively, with 3 bases between them. Germline V gives CDR1 SGHTA, CDR2 FQGTGA.

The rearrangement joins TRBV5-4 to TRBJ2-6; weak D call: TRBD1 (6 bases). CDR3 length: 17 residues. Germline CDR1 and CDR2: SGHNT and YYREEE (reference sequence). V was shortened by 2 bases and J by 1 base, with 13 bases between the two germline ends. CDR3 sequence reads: CASSLVLTGSGANVLTF. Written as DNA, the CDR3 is TGTGCCAGCAGCTTAGTCCTTACAGGGTCTGGGGCCAACGTCCTGACTTTC.

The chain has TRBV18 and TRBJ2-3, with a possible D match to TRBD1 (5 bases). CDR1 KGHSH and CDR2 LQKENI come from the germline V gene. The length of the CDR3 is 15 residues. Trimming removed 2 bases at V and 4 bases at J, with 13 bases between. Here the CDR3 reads CASSPGAPRADTQYF. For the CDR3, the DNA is TGTGCCAGCTCACCAGGGGCTCCCAGGGCAGATACGCAGTATTTT.

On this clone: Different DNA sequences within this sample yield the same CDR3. The CDR3: CASSPSGETQYF. In nucleotides, the CDR3 is TGTGCCAGCAGTCCTAGCGGGGAGACCCAGTACTTC. This chain uses TRBV6-5 with TRBJ2-5, with 8 bases matching TRBD2. V lost 5 bases, J lost 5 bases, and 1 base stayed unmatched. CDR3 length: 12 amino acids. From germline, CDR1 is MNHEY and CDR2 SVGAGI.

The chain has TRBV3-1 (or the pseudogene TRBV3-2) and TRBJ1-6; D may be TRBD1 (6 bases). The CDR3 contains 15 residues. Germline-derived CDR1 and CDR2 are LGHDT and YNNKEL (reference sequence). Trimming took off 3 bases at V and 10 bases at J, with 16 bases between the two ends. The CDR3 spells CASSQGPAGGSPLHF. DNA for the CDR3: TGTGCCAGCAGCCAGGGGCCCGCTGGGGGCTCACCCCTCCACTTT.

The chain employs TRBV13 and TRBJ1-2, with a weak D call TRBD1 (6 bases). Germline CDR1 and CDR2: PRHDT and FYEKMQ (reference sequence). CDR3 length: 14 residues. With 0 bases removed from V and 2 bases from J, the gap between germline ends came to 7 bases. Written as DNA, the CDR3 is TGTGCCAGCAGCTTAGGGGACAGCAACTATGGCTACACCTTC. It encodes CASSLGDSNYGYTF.

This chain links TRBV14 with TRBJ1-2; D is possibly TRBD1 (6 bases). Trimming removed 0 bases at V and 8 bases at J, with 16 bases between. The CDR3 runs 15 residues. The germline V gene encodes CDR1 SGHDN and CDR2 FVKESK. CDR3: CASSQDWTDLMGYTF. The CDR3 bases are TGTGCCAGCAGCCAAGATTGGACAGACCTTATGGGCTACACCTTC.

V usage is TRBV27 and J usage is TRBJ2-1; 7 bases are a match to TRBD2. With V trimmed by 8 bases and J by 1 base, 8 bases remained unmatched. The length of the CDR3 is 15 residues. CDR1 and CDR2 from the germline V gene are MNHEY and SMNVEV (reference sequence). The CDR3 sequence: CASPVRGRSYNEQFF. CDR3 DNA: TGTGCCAGCCCCGTGCGGGGGAGGTCCTACAATGAGCAGTTCTTC.

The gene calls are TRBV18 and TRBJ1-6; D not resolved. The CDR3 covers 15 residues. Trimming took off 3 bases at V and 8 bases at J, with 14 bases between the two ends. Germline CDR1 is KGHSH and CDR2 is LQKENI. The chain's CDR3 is CASSPSRAYDSPLHF. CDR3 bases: TGTGCCAGCTCACCTTCCCGAGCTTATGATTCACCCCTCCACTTT.

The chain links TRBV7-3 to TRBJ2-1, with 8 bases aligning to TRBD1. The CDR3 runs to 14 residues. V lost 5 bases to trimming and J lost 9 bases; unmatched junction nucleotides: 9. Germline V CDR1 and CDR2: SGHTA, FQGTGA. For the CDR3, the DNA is TGTGCCAGCAGCCTCCGACAGGGGAGTGGTGAGCAGTTCTTC. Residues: CASSLRQGSGEQFF.

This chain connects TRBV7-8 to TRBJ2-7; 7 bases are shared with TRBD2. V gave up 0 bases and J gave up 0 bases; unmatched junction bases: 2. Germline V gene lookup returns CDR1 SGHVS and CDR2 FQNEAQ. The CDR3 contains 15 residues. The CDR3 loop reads CASSLAGGGSYEQYV. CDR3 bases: TGTGCCAGCAGCTTAGCGGGGGGGGGCTCCTACGAGCAGTACGTC.

CDR3 loop: CASSLVRGGVTDTQYF. The CDR3 nucleotides are TGTGCCAGCAGTTTGGTTCGGGGGGGTGTCACAGATACGCAGTATTTT. The chain is built from TRBV6-6 and TRBJ2-3; TRBD2 aligns across 8 bases. V was pared by 4 bases and J by 2 bases, with 8 bases of the junction left unmatched. Germline values: CDR1 MNHNY, CDR2 SVGAGI (reference sequence). The CDR3 loop spans 16 amino acids.

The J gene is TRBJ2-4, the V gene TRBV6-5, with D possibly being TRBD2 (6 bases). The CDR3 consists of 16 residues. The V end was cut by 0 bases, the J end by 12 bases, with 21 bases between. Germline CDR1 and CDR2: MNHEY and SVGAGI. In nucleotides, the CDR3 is TGTGCCAGCAGTTACTCGGGGAGGTTAGGGATTAACGATCAGTACTTC. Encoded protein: CASSYSGRLGINDQYF.

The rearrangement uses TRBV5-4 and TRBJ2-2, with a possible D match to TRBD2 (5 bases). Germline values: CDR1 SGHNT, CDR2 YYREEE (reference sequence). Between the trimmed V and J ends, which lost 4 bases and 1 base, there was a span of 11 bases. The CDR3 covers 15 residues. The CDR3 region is CASSQRTENTGELFF. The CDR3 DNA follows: TGTGCCAGCAGCCAAAGGACTGAGAACACCGGGGAGCTGTTTTTT.

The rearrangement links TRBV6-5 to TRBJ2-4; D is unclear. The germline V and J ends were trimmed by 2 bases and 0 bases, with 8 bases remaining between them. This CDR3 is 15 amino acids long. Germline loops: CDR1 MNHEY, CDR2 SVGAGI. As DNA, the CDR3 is TGTGCCAGCAGTTACAGCGTTCTAGCCAAAAACATTCAGTACTTC. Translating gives CASSYSVLAKNIQYF.

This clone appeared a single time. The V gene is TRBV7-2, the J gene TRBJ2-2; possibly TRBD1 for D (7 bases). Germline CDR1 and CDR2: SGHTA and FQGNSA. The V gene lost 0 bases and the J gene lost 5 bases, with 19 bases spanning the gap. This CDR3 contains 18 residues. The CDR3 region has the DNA TGTGCCAGCAGCTTAGCGTACAAACAGGCAGGGGGGACCGGGGAGCTGTTTTTT. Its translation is CASSLAYKQAGGTGELFF.

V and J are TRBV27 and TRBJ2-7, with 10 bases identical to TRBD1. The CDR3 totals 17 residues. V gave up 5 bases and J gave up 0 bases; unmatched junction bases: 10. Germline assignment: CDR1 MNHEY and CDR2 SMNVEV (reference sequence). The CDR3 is CASSTGQGTFPSYEQYV. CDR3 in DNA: TGTGCCAGCAGTACGGGACAGGGGACCTTCCCCTCCTACGAGCAGTACGTC.

The CDR3 sequence is CAIKNGGGGTEAFF. Here the CDR3 DNA reads TGTGCCATCAAGAATGGCGGAGGAGGGACTGAAGCTTTCTTT. This rearrangement joins TRBV10-3 to TRBJ1-1, with unresolved D. Germline V gives CDR1 ENHRY, CDR2 SYGVKD. V lost 7 bases, J lost 5 bases, and 17 bases lay in between. CDR3 length: 14 residues.

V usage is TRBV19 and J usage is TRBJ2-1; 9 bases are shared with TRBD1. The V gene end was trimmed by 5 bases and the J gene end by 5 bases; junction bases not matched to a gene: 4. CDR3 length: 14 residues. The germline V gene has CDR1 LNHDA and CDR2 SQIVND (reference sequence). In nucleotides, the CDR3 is TGTGCCAGTAGTCCCTGGGACAGGGACAATGAGCAGTTCTTC. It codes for CASSPWDRDNEQFF. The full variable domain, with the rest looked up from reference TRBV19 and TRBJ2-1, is DGGITQSPKYLFRKEGQNVTLSCEQNLNHDAMYWYRQDPGQGLRLIYYSQIVNDFQKGDIAEGYSVSREKKESFPLTVTSAQKNPTAFYLCASSPWDRDNEQFFGPGTRLTVL.

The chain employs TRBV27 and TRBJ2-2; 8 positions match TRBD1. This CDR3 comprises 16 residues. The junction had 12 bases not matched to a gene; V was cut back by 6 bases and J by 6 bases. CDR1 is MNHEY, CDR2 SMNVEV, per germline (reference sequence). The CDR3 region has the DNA TGTGCCAGCAGGCAGCGCTCTGACAGGGGTGCCGGGGAGCTGTTTTTT. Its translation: CASRQRSDRGAGELFF.

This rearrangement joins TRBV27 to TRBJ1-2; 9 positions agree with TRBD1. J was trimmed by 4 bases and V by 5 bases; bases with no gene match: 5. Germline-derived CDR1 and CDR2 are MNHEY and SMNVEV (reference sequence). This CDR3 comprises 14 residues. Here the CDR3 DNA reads TGTGCCAGCAGTCCGGGACAGGGAGCCTATGGCTACACCTTC. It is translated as CASSPGQGAYGYTF.